This T cell receptor (beta chain) came from a study of cytomegalovirus exposure and HLA in healthy donors. Study in general: Early released data comprised around 80 million unique TCRs from HLA-typed donors.

The CDR3 consists of 14 residues. Germline CDR1 LNHDA, CDR2 SQIVND (reference sequence). Researchers ran the PCR with 60 Vbeta and 13 Jbeta primers. The protocol was immunoSEQ multiplex PCR, while the TCRdb copy is restricted to in-frame clones and leaves out a portion. The repertoire holds roughly 160,000 clones, 70% to 80% seen once, with 1.3% to 1.5% in the top ten. Findings and limits, study-wide: Analysis was carried out at a later point, and it linked a missense DCLRE1C variant to TCR beta V- and J-gene trimming. A later analysis linked about 17,000 TCR beta sequences to HLA alleles at 0.05 false discovery rate.

For this clone: The antigen is undetermined. A read error may produce the germline difference seen at one junction end.

V gene TRBV19 combines with J gene TRBJ2-1; possibly TRBD1 for D (6 bases). Specimen: PBMCs. The TCR comes from a man in his sixties in good health and CMV-seronegative. CDR3 nucleotides: TGTGCCACCTCGACAGGCGACTCCTACGATGAGCAGTTCTTC. Translated: CATSTGDSYDEQFF.